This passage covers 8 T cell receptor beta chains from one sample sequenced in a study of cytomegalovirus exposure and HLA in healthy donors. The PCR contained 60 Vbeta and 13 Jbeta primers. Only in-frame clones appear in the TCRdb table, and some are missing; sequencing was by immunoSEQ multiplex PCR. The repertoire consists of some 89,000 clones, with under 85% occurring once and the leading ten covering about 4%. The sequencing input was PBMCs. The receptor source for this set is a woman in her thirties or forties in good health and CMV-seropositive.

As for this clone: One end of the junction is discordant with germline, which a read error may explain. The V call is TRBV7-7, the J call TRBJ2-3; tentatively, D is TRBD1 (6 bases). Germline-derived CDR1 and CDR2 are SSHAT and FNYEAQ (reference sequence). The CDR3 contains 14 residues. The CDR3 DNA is TGTGCTAGCAGCTTATACAGGGCGGCAGATACGCAGTATTTT. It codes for CASSLYRAADTQYF.

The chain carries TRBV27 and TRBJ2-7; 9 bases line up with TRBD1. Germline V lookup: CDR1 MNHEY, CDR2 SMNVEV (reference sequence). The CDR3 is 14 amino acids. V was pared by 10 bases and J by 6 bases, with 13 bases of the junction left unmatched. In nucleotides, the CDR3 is TGTGCCACCAGGCCGGGGGACAGGGTGGGCGAGCAGTACTTC. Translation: CATRPGDRVGEQYF.

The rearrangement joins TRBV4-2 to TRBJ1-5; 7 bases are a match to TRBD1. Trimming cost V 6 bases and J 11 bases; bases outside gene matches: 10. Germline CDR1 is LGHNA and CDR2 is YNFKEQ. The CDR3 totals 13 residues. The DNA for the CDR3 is TGTGCCAGCAGTCAGGACAGGATGAAGTCCCAGCATTTT. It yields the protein CASSQDRMKSQHF.

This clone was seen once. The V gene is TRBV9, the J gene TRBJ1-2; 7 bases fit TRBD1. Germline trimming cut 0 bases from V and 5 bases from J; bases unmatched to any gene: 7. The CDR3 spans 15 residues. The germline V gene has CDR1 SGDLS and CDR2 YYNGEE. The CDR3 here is CASSVGQGSMYGYTF. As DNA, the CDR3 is TGTGCCAGCAGCGTAGGACAGGGAAGTATGTATGGCTACACCTTC.

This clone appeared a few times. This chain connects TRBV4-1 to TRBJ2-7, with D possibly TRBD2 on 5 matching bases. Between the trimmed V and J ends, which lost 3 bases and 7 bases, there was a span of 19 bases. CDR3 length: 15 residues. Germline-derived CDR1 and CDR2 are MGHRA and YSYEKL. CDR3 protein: CASSHEDGGLLEQYF. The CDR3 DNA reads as TGCGCCAGCAGCCACGAGGACGGAGGCCTTTTGGAGCAGTACTTC.

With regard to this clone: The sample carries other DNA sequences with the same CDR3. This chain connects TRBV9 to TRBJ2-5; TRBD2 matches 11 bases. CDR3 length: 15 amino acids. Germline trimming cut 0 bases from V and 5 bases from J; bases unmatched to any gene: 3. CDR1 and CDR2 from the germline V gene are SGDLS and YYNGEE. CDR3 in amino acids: CASSVGSGRGETQYF. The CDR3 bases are TGTGCCAGCAGCGTAGGTAGCGGGAGGGGTGAGACCCAGTACTTC.

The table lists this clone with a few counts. CDR3 in amino acids: CASSFGVDGSSYEQYF. The CDR3 region has the DNA TGTGCCAGCAGCTTCGGTGTAGACGGGAGCTCCTACGAGCAGTACTTC. J is TRBJ2-7 and V is TRBV11-2, with D possibly being TRBD2 (6 bases). Between the trimmed V and J ends, which lost 3 bases and 0 bases, there was a span of 15 bases. Germline loops: CDR1 SGHAT, CDR2 FQNNGV. This CDR3 has 16 amino acids.

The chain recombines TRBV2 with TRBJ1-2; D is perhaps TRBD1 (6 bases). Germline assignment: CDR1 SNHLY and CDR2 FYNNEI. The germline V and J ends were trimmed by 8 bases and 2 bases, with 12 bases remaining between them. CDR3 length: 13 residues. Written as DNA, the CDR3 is TGTGCCAGCGGGGGGGCGACAAACTATGGCTACACCTTC. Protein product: CASGGATNYGYTF.